The following is a T cell receptor beta chain sequence with its context. This CDR3 region has 16 residues. Between the trimmed V and J ends, which lost 0 bases and 6 bases, there was a span of 15 bases. Germline CDR1 and CDR2: SGHRS and YFSETQ. Method: immunoSEQ multiplex PCR; TCRdb's copy keeps in-frame clones and lacks some. The data contain 120,000 to 150,000 clones, around 88% of them singletons. Stated time point: blood 4 weeks post-SBRT, at nephrectomy. Described treatment: 15 Gy SBRT to primary tumor, nephrectomy 4 weeks later. This sample was taken from a study of radiation and T cells in renal cell carcinoma.

V gene TRBV5-1 combines with J gene TRBJ2-2; D might be TRBD1 or TRBD2, each matching 5 bases. This TCR derives from a woman between 50 and 59 years old with renal cell carcinoma. This sample comprised blood, obtained from a patient whose treatment included radiotherapy and nephrectomy. CDR3 region: CASSLGPSGAAGELFF. In nucleotides, the CDR3 is TGCGCCAGCAGCTTGGGACCCTCCGGGGCCGCCGGGGAGCTGTTTTTT.